This T cell receptor (beta chain) was observed in a study of T cells in Graves' hyperthyroidism and ophthalmopathy (dated by TCRdb to between 2018 and 2020). Study-wide context: Peripheral blood samples were taken at initial diagnosis, before any treatment was given. To identify distinguishing TCR V-J signatures, a discovery cohort of some 100 patients was used, comprising 40 to 45 with Graves' ophthalmopathy and around 57 with stable Graves' hyperthyroidism. According to the paper, TCR Vbeta CDR3 sequencing was carried out on roughly 130 peripheral blood samples, which came from more than 40 ophthalmopathy, roughly 75 hyperthyroidism and some 17 progressor patients. An independent validation cohort of 18 to 20 hyperthyroidism patients and approximately 17 patients who later progressed to ophthalmopathy tested prospective prediction of ophthalmopathy. For training and testing, the approximately 92 patients in the discovery cohort were randomly divided in a 7:3 ratio. After blood sampling, hyperthyroidism patients were treated with methimazole at a starting dose of 30 mg daily, and ophthalmopathy patients were treated with high-dose intravenous methylprednisolone. Thyroid tissue and blood T-cell repertoires from six Graves' hyperthyroidism patients were also compared in the study. Broad study findings and their caveats: Most expanded thyroid clonotypes (frequency above 0.001) were also found in blood, which suggests that blood repertoires may mirror thyroid immune responses. A model built on a 13 V-J signature distinguished ophthalmopathy from stable hyperthyroidism, reaching 85% to 90% sensitivity and about 81% specificity in cross-validation and 80%/75% in testing. Sample size was not statistically predetermined, and investigators were not blinded to group allocation. In validation, the model predicted progression to ophthalmopathy with just under 71% sensitivity and 72.22% specificity, a median of about 6 months before onset.

Many counts were recorded for this clonotype. Its specific antigen is unknown. No much larger clone exists at a distance of one base, and base qualities are not known. Hyperthyroidism patients were newly diagnosed, with disease duration under 2 months, and aged 18 to 65 years. Exclusion was applied to patients with uncontrolled infections, other autoimmune diseases, pregnancy or lactation. Diagnoses relied on clinical symptoms, serum thyroxine and TRAb, thyroid ultrasound and orbital computed tomography. Blood from progressor patients was collected at the time of first diagnosis with hyperthyroidism, before any ophthalmopathy symptoms had appeared. Ficoll-Paque density gradient centrifugation was used to isolate PBMCs from approximately 10 ml of fresh peripheral blood. Progressor patients were defined as those initially diagnosed with Graves' hyperthyroidism in whom ophthalmopathy developed during follow-up. Trizol reagent was used to extract total RNA, and RNA quality was then checked on an Agilent 2100 Bioanalyzer.

CDR1 LNHDA and CDR2 SQIVND are derived from the germline V gene (reference sequence). Its CDR3 holds 13 amino acids, cysteine through phenylalanine. Left in the record is the CDR3 DNA by itself, 39 bases read in frame from the first base. Compared with germline, V lacks 7 bases and J lacks 7 bases; bases without a gene match: 8. The TCR beta CDR3 regions were amplified from the RNA transcripts. A first-round RT-PCR of the TCR CDR3 used the HTBI primer set with the Qiagen OneStep RT-PCR kit. Libraries were constructed in a second round of multiplex PCR, after which size selection and purification were carried out. The libraries were sequenced on an Illumina HiSeq2000 using paired-end 100 bp reads. The original methods were these. SOAPnuke was used to process the raw data, removing reads that contained adapters or uncalled bases, had a mean Phred below 15, or lacked an exact match to the constant primer or identifier. High-quality paired reads were merged with COPE v1.2.5, and unique nucleotide sequences were defined as clonotypes. MiTCR v1.1 was used to align the clonotypes against IMGT TRBV, TRBD and TRBJ reference segments. The analysis included only V-J combinations with a frequency above 0.0001, which together covered 99.2% of the repertoires. The TCS score was defined as F50 (clonal expansion) divided by E x V (chaos), with BLOSUM62-based TCRdist calculated between CDR3 peptides within each V-J. Welch's t-statistics and random forest reduced roughly 500 V-J features to 10 to 15, which were used in a naive Bayes classifier (R e1071). Using fastp at Q25 and MiXCR, TCRdb reprocessed the public reads and kept productive beta chains. Rows merge per CDR3 protein into single entries with the most common DNA and genes. The V and J calls were determined by TCRdb, not by the authors. Within this sample are over 250,000 distinct CDR3 sequences, with less than 30% of them counted one time only. The ten largest clones add up to about a quarter of the sample.

The receptor was isolated from a middle-aged man with Graves' hyperthyroidism that later progressed to Graves' ophthalmopathy. The specimen sequenced was blood. The V and J segments used are TRBV19 and TRBJ2-3, and TRBD1 matches 7 of the central bases. The nucleotide sequence reads as follows: TGTGCCAGTACCTTAAGACAGGGAAATACGCAGTATTTT. Its translation reads: CASTLRQGNTQYF.